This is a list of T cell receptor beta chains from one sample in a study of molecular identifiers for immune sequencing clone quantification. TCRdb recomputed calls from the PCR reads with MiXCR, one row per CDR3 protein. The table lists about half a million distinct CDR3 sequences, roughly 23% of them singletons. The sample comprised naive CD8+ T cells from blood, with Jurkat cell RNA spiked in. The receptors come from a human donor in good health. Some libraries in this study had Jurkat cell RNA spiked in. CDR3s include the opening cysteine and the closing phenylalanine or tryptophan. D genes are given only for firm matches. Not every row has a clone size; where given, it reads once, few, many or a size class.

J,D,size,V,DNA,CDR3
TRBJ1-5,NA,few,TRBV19,TGTGCCAGTAGTAACGGCGTGGTCGATCAGCCCCAGCATTTT,CASSNGVVDQPQHF
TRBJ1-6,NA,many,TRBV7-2,TGTGCCAGCCTAGAGGGAGAGGATTCACCCCTCCACTTT,CASLEGEDSPLHF
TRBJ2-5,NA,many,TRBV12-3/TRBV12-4,TGTGCCAGCAGTCCGCCTGGAACCACTGGACAGCTTCTCGAGACCCAGTACTTC,CASSPPGTTGQLLETQYF
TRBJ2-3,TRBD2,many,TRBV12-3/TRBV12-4,TGTGCCAGCAGTTTAGAGGTGATAGCGGGAGGGCGACCAGATACGCAGTATTTT,CASSLEVIAGGRPDTQYF
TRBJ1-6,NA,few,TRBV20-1,TGCAGTGCTGCGACAGGATGGGCCTATAATTCACCCCTCCACTTT,CSAATGWAYNSPLHF
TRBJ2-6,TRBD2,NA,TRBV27,TGTGCCAGCAGTGTACAGGGCGGGGGGGCCAACGTCCTGGCTTTC,CASSVQGGGANVLAF
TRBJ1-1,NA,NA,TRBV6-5,TGTGCCAGCAGTTACTCCGGGGAACACACTGAAGCTTTCTTT,CASSYSGEHTEAFF
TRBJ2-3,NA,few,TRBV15,TGTGCCACCAGCGAAGGCACAGATACGCAGTATTTT,CATSEGTDTQYF
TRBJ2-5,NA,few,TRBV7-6,TGTGCCAGCAGCTTAGTGGGGGACGGGCGAGAGACCCAGTACTTC,CASSLVGDGRETQYF
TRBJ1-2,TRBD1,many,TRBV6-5,TGTGCCAGCAGCCGACAGGGTAGGCCTGGCTACACCTTC,CASSRQGRPGYTF
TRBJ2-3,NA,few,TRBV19,TGTGCCAGTAGTACTGGAGAGACAGCCACAGATACGCAGTATTTT,CASSTGETATDTQYF
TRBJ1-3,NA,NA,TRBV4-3,TGCGCCAGCAGCCAAGATAGGTACGGATTCTCTGGAAACACCATATATTTT,CASSQDRYGFSGNTIYF
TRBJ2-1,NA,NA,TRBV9,TGTGCCAGCAGCACCCGCCCAGCGGACTCCTACAATGAGCAGTTCTTC,CASSTRPADSYNEQFF
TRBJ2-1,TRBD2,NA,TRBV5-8,TGTGCCAGCTGCGATGGACTAGCGGGCCACTACAATGAGCAGTTCTTC,CASCDGLAGHYNEQFF
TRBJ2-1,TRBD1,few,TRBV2,TGTGCCAGCAGCGACGACAGGGGGGATGGCTCCTACAATGAGCAGTTCTTC,CASSDDRGDGSYNEQFF
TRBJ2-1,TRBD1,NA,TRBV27,TGTGCCAGCAGTACTAGGACAGGGACGGACGATGAGCAGTTCTTC,CASSTRTGTDDEQFF
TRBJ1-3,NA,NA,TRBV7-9,TGTGCCAGCAGCTCTTTGACTTCCTCTGGAAACACCATATATTTT,CASSSLTSSGNTIYF
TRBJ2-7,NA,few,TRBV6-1,TGTGCCAGCAGTGAAGCGGGGGACTACGAGCAGTACTTC,CASSEAGDYEQYF
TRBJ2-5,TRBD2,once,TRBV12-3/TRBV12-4,TGTGCCAGCAGTCTTAGCGGGAGCGATTCGGTTGGTCAAGAGACCCAGTACTTC,CASSLSGSDSVGQETQYF
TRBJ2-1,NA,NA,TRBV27,TGTGCCAGCAGTTTAGGAGCGAATTCCTACAATGAGCAGTTCTTC,CASSLGANSYNEQFF
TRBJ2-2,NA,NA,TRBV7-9,TGTGCCAGCGACCGGACGGCGAGCAGGGCGCCCACCGGGGAGCTGTTTTTT,CASDRTASRAPTGELFF
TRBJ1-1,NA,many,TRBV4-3,TGCGCCAGCAGCCAAGAGAGCGGGACGGGGAACACTGAAGCTTTCTTT,CASSQESGTGNTEAFF
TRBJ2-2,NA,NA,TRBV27,TGTGCCAGCAGTTTATCCGGGGAGCTGCTTTTT,CASSLSGELLF
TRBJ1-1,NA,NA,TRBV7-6,TGTGCCAGCAGCGAAGAAAATTTCACTGAAGCTTTCTTT,CASSEENFTEAFF
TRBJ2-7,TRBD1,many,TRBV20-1,TGCAGTGCTAGAGATTCGGCAGGGGGACCCTACGAGCAGTACTTC,CSARDSAGGPYEQYF
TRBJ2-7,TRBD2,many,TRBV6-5,TGTGCCAGCAGCATAGCGGGTGCTGGAAACGAGCAGTACTTC,CASSIAGAGNEQYF
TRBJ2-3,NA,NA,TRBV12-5,TGTGCTAGTGGTTACGGAGCTGGGGGCGAGGGTTCAGATACGCAGTATTTT,CASGYGAGGEGSDTQYF
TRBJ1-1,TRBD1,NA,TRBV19,TGTGCCAGTGGCCAGGGGGTCGTCACTGAAGCTTTCTTT,CASGQGVVTEAFF
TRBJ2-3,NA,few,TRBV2,TGTGCCAGCAGTGGACTCGATAGCACAGATACGCAGTATTTT,CASSGLDSTDTQYF
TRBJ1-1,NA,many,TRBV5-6,TGTGCCAGCAGCTTGAGTAGGGTGAGAGCTTTCTTT,CASSLSRVRAFF
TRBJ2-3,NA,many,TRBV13,TGTGCCAGCAGCCCTGGTCTTAGCGTGGTTGCAGATACGCAGTATTTT,CASSPGLSVVADTQYF
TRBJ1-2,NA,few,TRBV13,TGTGCCAGCAGCTTAGGGAAGGCGGCTAACTATGGCTACACCTTC,CASSLGKAANYGYTF
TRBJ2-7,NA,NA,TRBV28,TGTGCCAGCATACGGACCTCCGGCGGCTACGAGCAGTACTTC,CASIRTSGGYEQYF
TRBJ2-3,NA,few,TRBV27,TGTGCCAGCAGTTTATTGGGGTTGAGGACAGATACGCAGTATTTT,CASSLLGLRTDTQYF
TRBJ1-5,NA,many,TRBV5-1,TGCGCCCGGCGAGGGCGGGACAATCAGCCCCAGCATTTT,CARRGRDNQPQHF
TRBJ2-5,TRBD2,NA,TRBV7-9,TGTGCCAGCAGCTTTCTAGCGGGGTACCAAGAGACCCAGTACTTC,CASSFLAGYQETQYF
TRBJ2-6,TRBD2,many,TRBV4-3,TGCGCCAGCAGCCAAGATATGGTACTAGCGGGAGCGGGGGCCAACGTCCTGACTTTC,CASSQDMVLAGAGANVLTF
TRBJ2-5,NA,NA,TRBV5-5,TGTGCCAGCAGCCCATCTAGGACAGTAGAGACCCAGTACTTC,CASSPSRTVETQYF
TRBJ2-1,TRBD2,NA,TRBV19,TGTGCCAGTAGTATCGAGACCTTCTCGAGGGCTAGCGGGGGGACCTACAATGAGCAGTTCTTC,CASSIETFSRASGGTYNEQFF
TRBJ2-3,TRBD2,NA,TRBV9,TGTGCCAGCGGTCCTAGCGGGAGCCCCACAGATACGCAGTATTTT,CASGPSGSPTDTQYF
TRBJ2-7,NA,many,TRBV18,TGTGCCAGCTCACCGATAAACAACGAGCAGTACTTC,CASSPINNEQYF
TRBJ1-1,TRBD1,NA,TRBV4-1,TGCGCCAGCAGCGCGTCGACAGGGGTCTCTGAAGCTTTCTTT,CASSASTGVSEAFF
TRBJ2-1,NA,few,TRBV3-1,TGTGCCAGCAGCCCCGCGCAGGGAGGGGGTTTAAATGAGCAGTTCTTC,CASSPAQGGGLNEQFF
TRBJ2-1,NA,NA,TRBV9,TGTGCCAGCAGCGTAGGTCCGGGTGAGCAGTTCTTC,CASSVGPGEQFF
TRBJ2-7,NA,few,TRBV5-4,TGTGCCAGCAGCGTTGGGATAACGGGGGAGCAGTACTTC,CASSVGITGEQYF
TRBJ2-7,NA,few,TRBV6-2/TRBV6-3,TGTGCCAGCAGTTACGACGTCCCGCCCAGGGCACTTAGCGAGCAGTACTTC,CASSYDVPPRALSEQYF
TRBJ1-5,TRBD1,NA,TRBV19,TGTGCCAGTGGACAGGGGATGGGCAATCAGCCCCAGCATTTT,CASGQGMGNQPQHF
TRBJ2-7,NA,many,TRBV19,TGTGCCAGTAGTATCGACAGCTCCTACGAGCAGTACTTC,CASSIDSSYEQYF
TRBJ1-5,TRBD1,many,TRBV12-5,TGTGCTAGTGCCGATGACAGGGGGCATGGGCGGCAGCCCCAGCATTTT,CASADDRGHGRQPQHF
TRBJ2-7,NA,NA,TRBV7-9,TGTGCCAGCAGCTTAGCGCTCGGGTGGGAGCAGTACTTC,CASSLALGWEQYF
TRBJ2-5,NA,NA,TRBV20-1,TGCAGTGCTAGGCCGCCTCAAGAGACCCAGTACTTC,CSARPPQETQYF
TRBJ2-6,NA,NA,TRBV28,TGTGCCAGCCGCTCGGGCCTCCACGCATATGGGGCCAACGTCCTGACTTTC,CASRSGLHAYGANVLTF
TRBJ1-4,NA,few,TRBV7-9,TGTGCCAGCGCGGGACCTCATACAACTAATGAAAAACTGTTTTTT,CASAGPHTTNEKLFF
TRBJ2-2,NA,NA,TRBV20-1,TGCAGTGCCCCTTACACCGGGGAGCTGTCTTTT,CSAPYTGELSF
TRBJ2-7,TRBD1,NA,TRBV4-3,TGCGCCAGCAGCCAGGGGACAGGGGCGATTTACGAGCAGTACTTC,CASSQGTGAIYEQYF
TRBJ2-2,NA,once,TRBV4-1,TGCGCCAGCAGCCAAGGGCAGATTTTCACCGGGGAGCTGTTTTTT,CASSQGQIFTGELFF
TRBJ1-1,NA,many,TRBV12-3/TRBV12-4,TGTGCCAGCAGCTCAGACAGTTACACTGAAGCTTTCTTT,CASSSDSYTEAFF
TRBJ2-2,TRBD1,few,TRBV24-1,TGTGCCACCAGCCCCACCGGGACAGGGATCGGGGAGCTGTTTTTT,CATSPTGTGIGELFF
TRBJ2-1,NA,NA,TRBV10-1,TGCGCCAGCAGTGAGTCTACGGGGAATGAGCAGTTCTTC,CASSESTGNEQFF
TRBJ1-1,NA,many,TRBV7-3,TGTGCCAGCAGTGTTGGGGGAAGCGGTGAAGCTTTCTTT,CASSVGGSGEAFF